Listed below are T cell receptor beta chains from one sample, sequenced in a study of radiation and T cells in renal cell carcinoma. Libraries were prepared by immunoSEQ multiplex PCR; TCRdb keeps only in-frame clonotypes and omits some of them. Among some 78,000 clones, roughly nine tenths were seen once, and the ten largest hold about 5.8%. This specimen was blood, taken from a patient whose treatment included radiotherapy and nephrectomy. Receptor source: a woman in her 70s with renal cell carcinoma. The CDR3 runs from the conserved cysteine through the conserved F or W. The D gene is left open where the match is weak. Part of the rows lack a size; the others show once, few, many or a class for expanded clones.

>15|TRBJ1-1|NA|NA|TRBV18
TGTGCCAGCTCACCACTACCCAAGGGGAACACTGAAGCTTTCTTT
CASSPLPKGNTEAFF
>14|TRBJ1-2|NA|NA|TRBV2
TGTGCCAGCAGTGAAGTGGGGGGCGGCTATGGCTACACCTTC
CASSEVGGGYGYTF
>16|TRBJ1-6|NA|TRBD1|TRBV25-1
TGTGCCAGCAGTGAACCCATGGGACAGGGGTATTCACCCCTCCACTTT
CASSEPMGQGYSPLHF
>13|TRBJ2-1|NA|NA|TRBV25-1
TGTGCCAGCAGTGATCCTCTTGGGACCGGGGGGTTCTTC
CASSDPLGTGGFF
>13|TRBJ2-1|NA|NA|TRBV7-7
TGTGCTAGCAGCAATCCGGGCCCCAATGAGCAGTTCTTC
CASSNPGPNEQFF
>15|TRBJ1-5|NA|TRBD1|TRBV19
TGTGCCAGTAGTATAGGCGGACAGGTCAATCAGCCCCAGCATTTT
CASSIGGQVNQPQHF
>15|TRBJ2-2|NA|TRBD2|TRBV4-2
TGTGCCAGCAGCCGGCCGGGGGGGATCACCGGGGAGCTGTTTTTT
CASSRPGGITGELFF
>17|TRBJ2-6|NA|TRBD1|TRBV6-1
TGTGCCAGCAGTGGTTGGACAGGAGACTCTGGGGCCAACGTCCTGACTTTC
CASSGWTGDSGANVLTF
>13|TRBJ2-7|NA|NA|TRBV5-4
TGTGCCAGCAGCTTGGACAGTCCCTACGAGCAGTACTTC
CASSLDSPYEQYF
>14|TRBJ1-6|NA|NA|TRBV7-9
TGTGCCAGCAGCTTAGACGGTCCAAATTCACCCCTCCACTTT
CASSLDGPNSPLHF
>12|TRBJ2-3|once|NA|TRBV2
TGTGCCAGCAGTGTCGAGGCAGATACGCAGTATTTT
CASSVEADTQYF
>11|TRBJ1-2|once|NA|TRBV28
TGTGCCAGCAGCCAGAGCCCACTCTACACCTTC
CASSQSPLYTF
>19|TRBJ2-3|NA|TRBD2|TRBV7-7
TGTGCTAGCAGGTCAGATCCGGGACTAGCGGGGGCCCTGCGGGATACGCAGTATTTT
CASRSDPGLAGALRDTQYF
>13|TRBJ1-1|NA|NA|TRBV5-4
TGTGCCAGCAGCTTGGCGAAGGCCCTAAGAGCTTTCTTT
CASSLAKALRAFF
>16|TRBJ1-5|NA|NA|TRBV19
TGTGCCAGTAGTATTTGGGGGGCTGGTGGCAATCAGCCCCAGCATTTT
CASSIWGAGGNQPQHF